What follows describes a single T cell receptor beta chain. The data were obtained in a study of shared clonotypes between healthy human individuals. CDR1 and CDR2 (germline): SEHNR, FQNEAQ (reference sequence). The ends lost 1 base at V and 9 bases at J; junction bases unmatched: 5. This CDR3 region has 14 residues. Profiling relied on immunoSEQ multiplex PCR, and the TCRdb table lists in-frame clones only, not all of them. The sample shows some 980,000 clones, approximately 80% of them seen only once. The J gene is TRBJ2-1, the V gene TRBV7-9; TRBD2 aligns across 8 bases. The sequenced sample consisted of memory CD4+ T cells sorted from blood. Subset denoted: CD45RA-negative fraction. This sequence originates from a man younger than 35 in good health. The CDR3 loop reads CASSLEAGVSEQFF. The CDR3 DNA sequence: TGTGCCAGCAGCTTAGAAGCGGGAGTAAGTGAGCAGTTCTTC.